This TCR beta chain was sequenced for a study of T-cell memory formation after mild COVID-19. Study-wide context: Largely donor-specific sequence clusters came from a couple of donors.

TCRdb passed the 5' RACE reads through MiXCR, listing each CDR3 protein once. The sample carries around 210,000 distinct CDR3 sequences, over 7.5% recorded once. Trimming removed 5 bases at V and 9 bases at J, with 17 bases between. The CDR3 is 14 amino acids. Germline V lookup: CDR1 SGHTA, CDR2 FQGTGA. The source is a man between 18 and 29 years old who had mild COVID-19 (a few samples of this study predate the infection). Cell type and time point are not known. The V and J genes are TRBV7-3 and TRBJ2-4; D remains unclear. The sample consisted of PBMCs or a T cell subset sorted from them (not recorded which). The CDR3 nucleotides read TGTGCCAGCAGCCCTAACTTGGGTTATGGCATTCAGTACTTC. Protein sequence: CASSPNLGYGIQYF.